This paragraph reports one T cell receptor (beta chain). Its target is not known. Sample time point: week 47, end of study. Every vaccination contained 300 ug of the mutant IDH1 20-mer peptide and was paired with topical imiquimod. This sample is part of a study of a mutant IDH1 vaccine in newly diagnosed glioma. The method was immunoSEQ multiplex PCR; TCRdb's version includes in-frame clones alone and lacks a portion of them. Of 20,000 to 30,000 clones in the sample, roughly 82% were seen once. This CDR3 has 16 amino acids. Germline V CDR1 and CDR2: ENHRY, SYGVKD. Trimming shortened V by 2 bases and J by 7 bases, and 15 bases separated the two germline ends.

The genes are TRBV10-3 and TRBJ1-6, with D perhaps TRBD1 (5 bases). Specimen: PBMCs, collected from a glioma patient whose treatment included an IDH1 peptide vaccine. The sequence was obtained from a man in his forties with glioma. Some clones in this sample may be carry-over from other donors' samples. The CDR3 loop is CAISEGNKGRNSPLHF. CDR3 coding DNA: TGTGCCATCAGTGAGGGTAATAAGGGGCGGAATTCACCCCTCCACTTT.